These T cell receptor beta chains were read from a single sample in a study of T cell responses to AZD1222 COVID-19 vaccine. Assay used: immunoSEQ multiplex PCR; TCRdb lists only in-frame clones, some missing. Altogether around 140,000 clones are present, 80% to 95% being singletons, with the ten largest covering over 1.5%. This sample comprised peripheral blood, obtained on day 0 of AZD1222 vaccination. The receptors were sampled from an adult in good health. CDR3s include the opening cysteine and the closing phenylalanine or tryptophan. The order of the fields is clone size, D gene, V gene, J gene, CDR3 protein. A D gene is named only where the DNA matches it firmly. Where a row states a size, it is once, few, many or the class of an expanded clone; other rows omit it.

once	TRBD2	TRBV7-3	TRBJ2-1	CASSLAGAYNEQFF
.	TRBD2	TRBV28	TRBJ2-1	CASGSSGRGYEQFF
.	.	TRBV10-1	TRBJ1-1	CASRTQENTEAFF
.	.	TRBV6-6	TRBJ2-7	CASSYGPGDYEQYF
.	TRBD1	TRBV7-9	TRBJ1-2	CASTKGAGKVINYGCTF
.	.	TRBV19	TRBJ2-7	CASSMGHSYEQYF
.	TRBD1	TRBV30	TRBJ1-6	CAWSQGVPNSPLHF
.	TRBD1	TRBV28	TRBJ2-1	CASSDSGTVYNEQFF
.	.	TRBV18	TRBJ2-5	CASSPLGPPTETQYF
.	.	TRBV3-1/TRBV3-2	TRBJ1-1	CASSPKVNTEAFF
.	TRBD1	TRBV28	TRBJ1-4	CASRPRQGRPYERELFF
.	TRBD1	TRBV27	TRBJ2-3	CASSLTGAATQYF
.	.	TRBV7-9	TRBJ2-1	CASSSGSKQSYNEQFF
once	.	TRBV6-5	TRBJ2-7	CASSFSSGPAYEQYF
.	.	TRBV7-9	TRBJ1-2	CASSLAHGTDLGYGYTF
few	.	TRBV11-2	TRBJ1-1	CASSLGRGILTEAFF
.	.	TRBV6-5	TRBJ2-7	CASNGRSYEQYF
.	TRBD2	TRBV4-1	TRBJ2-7	CASSQGRSSGRAWYEQYF
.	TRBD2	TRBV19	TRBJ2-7	CATSNGRRNEQYF
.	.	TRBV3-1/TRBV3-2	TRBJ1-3	CASSRWGPPPGNTIYF
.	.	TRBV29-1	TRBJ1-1	CSVERVMNTEAFF
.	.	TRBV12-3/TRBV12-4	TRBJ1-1	CASSLAGVAFF
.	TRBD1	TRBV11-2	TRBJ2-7	CASTRQGAAYEQYF
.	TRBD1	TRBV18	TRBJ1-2	CASSPRDRGPYTF
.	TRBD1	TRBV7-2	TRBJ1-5	CASSFLQGGQPQHF
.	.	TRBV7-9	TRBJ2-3	CASSSGLPGADTQYF
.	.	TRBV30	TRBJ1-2	CAWSERGGVYGYTF
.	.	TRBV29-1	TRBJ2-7	CSVRKGSYEQYF
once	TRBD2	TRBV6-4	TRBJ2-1	CASSGPGTSNEQFF
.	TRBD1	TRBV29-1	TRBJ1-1	CSVREQGAYTEAFF
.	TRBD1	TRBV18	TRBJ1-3	CASSAQGASGNTIYF
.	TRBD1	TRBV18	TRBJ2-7	CASRQGGAVTYEQYF
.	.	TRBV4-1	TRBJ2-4	CASSQVGLAQNIQYF
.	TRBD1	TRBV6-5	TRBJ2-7	CASSTPGTGLYEQYF
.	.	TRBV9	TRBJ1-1	CASSVTDRLPEAFF
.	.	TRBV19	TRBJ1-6	CASSISGGAGSPLHF
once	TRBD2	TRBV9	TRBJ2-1	CASSVESLSSSGSHNEQFF
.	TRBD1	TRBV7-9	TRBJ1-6	CASRGQGRSPLHF
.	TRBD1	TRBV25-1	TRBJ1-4	CASSEWTGTNEKLFF